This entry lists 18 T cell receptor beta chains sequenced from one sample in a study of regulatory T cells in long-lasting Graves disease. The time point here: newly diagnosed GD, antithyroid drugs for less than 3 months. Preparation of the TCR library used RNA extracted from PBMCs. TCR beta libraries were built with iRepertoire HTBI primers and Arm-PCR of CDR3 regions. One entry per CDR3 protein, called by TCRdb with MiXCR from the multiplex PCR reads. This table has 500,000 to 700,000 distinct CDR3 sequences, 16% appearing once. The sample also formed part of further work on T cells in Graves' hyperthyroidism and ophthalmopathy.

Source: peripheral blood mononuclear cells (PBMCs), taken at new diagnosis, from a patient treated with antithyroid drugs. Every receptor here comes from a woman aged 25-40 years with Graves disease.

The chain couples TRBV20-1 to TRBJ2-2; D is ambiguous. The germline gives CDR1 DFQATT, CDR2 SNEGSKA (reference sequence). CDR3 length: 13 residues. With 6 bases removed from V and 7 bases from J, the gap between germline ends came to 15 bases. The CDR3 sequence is CSAPQKLIGELFF. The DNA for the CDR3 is TGCAGTGCCCCCCAAAAGCTCATCGGGGAGCTGTTTTTT.

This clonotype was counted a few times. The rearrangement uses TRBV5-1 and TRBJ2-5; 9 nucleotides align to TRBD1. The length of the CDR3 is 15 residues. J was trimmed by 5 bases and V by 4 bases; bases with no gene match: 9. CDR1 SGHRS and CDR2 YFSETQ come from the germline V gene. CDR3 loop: CASSNSDRGVETQYF. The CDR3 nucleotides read TGCGCCAGCAGCAACTCTGACAGGGGGGTGGAGACCCAGTACTTC.

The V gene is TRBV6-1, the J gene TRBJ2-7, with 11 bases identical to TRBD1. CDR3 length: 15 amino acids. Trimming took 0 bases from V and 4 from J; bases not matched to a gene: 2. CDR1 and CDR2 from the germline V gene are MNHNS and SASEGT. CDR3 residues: CASSEAGTGGYEQYF. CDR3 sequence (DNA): TGTGCCAGCAGTGAAGCGGGGACAGGGGGGTACGAGCAGTACTTC.

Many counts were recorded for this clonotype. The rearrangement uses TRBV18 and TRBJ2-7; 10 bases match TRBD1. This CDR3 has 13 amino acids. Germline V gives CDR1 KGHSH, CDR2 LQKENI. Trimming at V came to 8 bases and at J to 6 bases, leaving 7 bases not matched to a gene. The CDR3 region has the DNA TGTGCCAGCGGCGAGACAGGGGGCAGCGAGCAGTACTTC. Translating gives CASGETGGSEQYF. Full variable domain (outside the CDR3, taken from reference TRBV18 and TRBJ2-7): NAGVMQNPRHLVRRRGQEARLRCSPMKGHSHVYWYRQLPEEGLKFMVYLQKENIIDESGMPKERFSAEFPKEGPSILRIQQVVRGDSAAYFCASGETGGSEQYFGPGTRLTVT.

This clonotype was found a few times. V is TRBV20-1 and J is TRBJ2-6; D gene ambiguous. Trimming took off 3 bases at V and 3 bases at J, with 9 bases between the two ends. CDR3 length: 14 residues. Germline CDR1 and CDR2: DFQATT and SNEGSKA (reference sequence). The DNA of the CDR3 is TGCAGTGCTAGGGGGTTGGGTGGGGCCAACGTCCTGACTTTC. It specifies CSARGLGGANVLTF.

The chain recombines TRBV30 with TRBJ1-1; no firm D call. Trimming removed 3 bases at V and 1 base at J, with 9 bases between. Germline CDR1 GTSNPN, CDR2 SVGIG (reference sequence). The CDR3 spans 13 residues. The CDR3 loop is CAWRTGRNTEAFF. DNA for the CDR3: TGTGCCTGGAGGACCGGACGGAACACTGAAGCTTTCTTT. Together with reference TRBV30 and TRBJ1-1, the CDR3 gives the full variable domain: SQTIHQWPATLVQPVGSPLSLECTVEGTSNPNLYWYRQAAGRGLQLLFYSVGIGQISSEVPQNLSASRPQDRQFILSSKKLLLSDSGFYLCAWRTGRNTEAFFGQGTRLTVV.

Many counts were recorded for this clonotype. CDR3 amino acids: CASLRDPFGFDYGYTF. The CDR3 nucleotides are TGTGCTAGCCTCCGGGACCCGTTTGGCTTTGACTATGGCTACACCTTC. The genes are TRBV12-5 and TRBJ1-2, with D possibly TRBD1 on 5 matching bases. Trimming removed 9 bases from V and 3 bases from J, with 23 bases in between. The V gene's germline CDR1 is LGHNT and CDR2 FRNRAP. The CDR3 consists of 16 residues.

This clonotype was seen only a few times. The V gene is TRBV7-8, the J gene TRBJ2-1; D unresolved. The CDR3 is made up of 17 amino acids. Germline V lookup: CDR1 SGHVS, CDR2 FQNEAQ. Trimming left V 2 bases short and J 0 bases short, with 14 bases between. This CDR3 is CASSLLPDRSSYNEQFF. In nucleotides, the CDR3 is TGTGCCAGCAGCTTATTGCCCGACCGAAGCTCCTACAATGAGCAGTTCTTC.

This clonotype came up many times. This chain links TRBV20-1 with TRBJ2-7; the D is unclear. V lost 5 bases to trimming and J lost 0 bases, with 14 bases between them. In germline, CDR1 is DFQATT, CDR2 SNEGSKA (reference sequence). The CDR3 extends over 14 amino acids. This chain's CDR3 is CSAFESLSSYEQYF. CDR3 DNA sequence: TGCAGTGCTTTCGAATCCCTTAGCTCCTACGAGCAGTACTTC.

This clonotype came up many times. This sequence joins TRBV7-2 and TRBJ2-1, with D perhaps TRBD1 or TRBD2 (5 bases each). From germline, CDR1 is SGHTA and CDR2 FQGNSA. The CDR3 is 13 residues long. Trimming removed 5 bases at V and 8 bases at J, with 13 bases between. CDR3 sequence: CASSPWGYDEQFF. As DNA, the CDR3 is TGTGCCAGCAGCCCTTGGGGGTACGATGAGCAGTTCTTC.

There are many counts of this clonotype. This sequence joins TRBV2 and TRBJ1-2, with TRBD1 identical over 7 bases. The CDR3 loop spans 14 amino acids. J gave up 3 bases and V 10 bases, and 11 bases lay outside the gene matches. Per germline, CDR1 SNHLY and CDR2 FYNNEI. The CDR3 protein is CATKRDSGHYGYTF. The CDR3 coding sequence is TGTGCCACAAAACGGGACAGTGGTCACTATGGCTACACCTTC.

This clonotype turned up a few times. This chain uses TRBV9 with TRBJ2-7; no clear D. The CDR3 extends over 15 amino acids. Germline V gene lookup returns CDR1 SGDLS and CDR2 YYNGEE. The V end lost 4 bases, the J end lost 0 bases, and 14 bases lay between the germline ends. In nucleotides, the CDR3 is TGTGCCAGCAGCAGAAGCAGCGTTCCCTCCTACGAGCAGTACTTC. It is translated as CASSRSSVPSYEQYF.

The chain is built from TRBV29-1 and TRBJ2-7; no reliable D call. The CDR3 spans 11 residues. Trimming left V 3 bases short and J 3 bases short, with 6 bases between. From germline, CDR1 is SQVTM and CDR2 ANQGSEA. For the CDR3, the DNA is TGCAGCGTTGATTGGGGCTACGAGCAGTACTTC. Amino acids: CSVDWGYEQYF.

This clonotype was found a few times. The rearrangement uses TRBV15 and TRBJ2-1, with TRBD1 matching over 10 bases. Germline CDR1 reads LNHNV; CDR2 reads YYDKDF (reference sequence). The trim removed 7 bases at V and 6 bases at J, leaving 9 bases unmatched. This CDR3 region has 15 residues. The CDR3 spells CATTPGTGAANEQFF. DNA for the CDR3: TGTGCCACCACGCCCGGGACAGGGGCCGCCAATGAGCAGTTCTTC.

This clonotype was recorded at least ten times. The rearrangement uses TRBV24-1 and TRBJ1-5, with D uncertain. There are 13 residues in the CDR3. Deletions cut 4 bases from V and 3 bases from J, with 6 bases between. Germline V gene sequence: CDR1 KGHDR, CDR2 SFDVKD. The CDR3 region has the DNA TGTGCCACCAGTGAGATCTCCAATCAGCCCCAGCATTTT. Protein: CATSEISNQPQHF.

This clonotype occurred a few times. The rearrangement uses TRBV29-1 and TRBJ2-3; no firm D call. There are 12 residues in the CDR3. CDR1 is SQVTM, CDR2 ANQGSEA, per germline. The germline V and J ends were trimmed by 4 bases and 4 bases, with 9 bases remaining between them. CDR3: CSVGLGPDTQYF. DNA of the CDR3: TGCAGCGTTGGCCTCGGTCCAGATACGCAGTATTTT.

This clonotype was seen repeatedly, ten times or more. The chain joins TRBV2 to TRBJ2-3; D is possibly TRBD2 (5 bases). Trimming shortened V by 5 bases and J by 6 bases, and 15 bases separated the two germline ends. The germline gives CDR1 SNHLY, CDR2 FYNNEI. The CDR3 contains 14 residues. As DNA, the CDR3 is TGTGCCAGCAGTTACGTAGCTAGCAGCGATACGCAGTATTTT. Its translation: CASSYVASSDTQYF.

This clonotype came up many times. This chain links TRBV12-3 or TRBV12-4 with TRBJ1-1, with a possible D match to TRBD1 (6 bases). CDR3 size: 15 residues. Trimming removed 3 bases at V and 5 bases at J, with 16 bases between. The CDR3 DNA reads TGTGCCAGCAGTTTCCGAACAGGGAGGCGGACTGAAGCTTTCTTT. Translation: CASSFRTGRRTEAFF.